This T cell receptor (beta chain) comes out of a study of technical replicates of blood from a handful of donors. Libraries were prepared by immunoSEQ multiplex PCR; TCRdb keeps only in-frame clonotypes and omits some of them. Of over 50,000 clones listed, roughly 86% were seen once; the top ten hold 5% to 6.5%. V dropped 0 bases and J dropped 5 bases, with 25 bases sitting between them. Germline CDR1 is SGHTA and CDR2 is FQGTGA. The CDR3 has 19 residues. The sequenced material came from PBMCs. The clonotype comes from a human donor in good health. Some clones in this sample may be carry-over from other donors' samples. V gene TRBV7-3 combines with J gene TRBJ1-1, with D perhaps matching TRBD1 (6 bases). The CDR3 DNA reads TGTGCCAGCAGCTTAACCGGCTCCCAAGGAGGGGGGGCGAATACTGAAGCTTTCTTT. This translates into CASSLTGSQGGGANTEAFF.